Below, 18 T cell receptor beta chains from the same sample are listed, as sequenced in a study of cytomegalovirus exposure and HLA in healthy donors. PCR was performed using 60 Vbeta and 13 Jbeta primers. TCRdb's copy holds only in-frame clones and misses some; the assay was immunoSEQ multiplex PCR. The table has 40,000 to 45,000 clones, about 50% seen once. Sequencing was done on a sample of PBMCs. These receptors came from a human donor in good health.

The chain links TRBV6-1 to TRBJ1-1; D unclear. The V and J ends lost 2 bases and 6 bases respectively, with 16 bases between them. This CDR3 has 15 residues. The germline gives CDR1 MNHNS, CDR2 SASEGT. The DNA of the CDR3 is TGTGCCAGCAGTGAAATGATCGGGGTCAAGGCTGAAGCTTTCTTT. Its protein is CASSEMIGVKAEAFF.

The chain uses TRBV28 and TRBJ1-5; D might be TRBD1 (6 bases). Trimming pared 3 bases from V and 6 bases from J, leaving 12 bases between. CDR1 MDHEN and CDR2 SYDVKM come from the germline V gene. This CDR3 contains 14 residues. The CDR3 DNA reads TGTGCCAGCAGTTTGAACCAGGGGATTCAGCCCCAGCATTTT. Its protein is CASSLNQGIQPQHF.

The rearrangement links TRBV19 to TRBJ2-3; TRBD2 aligns across 10 bases. The ends lost 6 bases at V and 3 bases at J; junction bases unmatched: 12. Germline assignment: CDR1 LNHDA and CDR2 SQIVND (reference sequence). The CDR3 covers 17 residues. The chain's CDR3 is CASRRLAGSLQTDTQYF. In DNA, the CDR3 is TGTGCCAGTAGGAGACTAGCGGGTTCCCTACAAACAGATACGCAGTATTTT.

The sample holds a few counts of this clone. The CDR3 here is CASSQDPGTGPNTEAFF. In DNA, the CDR3 is TGTGCCAGCAGCCAAGATCCCGGGACAGGACCGAACACTGAAGCTTTCTTT. The chain uses TRBV4-2 and TRBJ1-1; 8 bases match TRBD1. V lost 0 bases to trimming and J lost 1 base; unmatched junction nucleotides: 7. CDR1 and CDR2 (germline): LGHNA, YNFKEQ. This CDR3 contains 17 residues.

This clone was observed a handful of times. This chain links TRBV4-3 with TRBJ1-2; D is unclear. V was pared by 3 bases and J by 0 bases, with 5 bases between. CDR3 length equals 13 residues. Germline assignment: CDR1 LGHNA and CDR2 YSLEER. In nucleotides, the CDR3 is TGCGCCAGCAGCCATGGGCCTAACTATGGCTACACCTTC. This encodes CASSHGPNYGYTF.

This clone was seen a single time. The rearrangement uses TRBV6-6 and TRBJ1-1; 7 nucleotides agree with TRBD1. The germline V gene has CDR1 MNHNY and CDR2 SVGAGI (reference sequence). CDR3 length equals 14 residues. V gave up 6 bases and J gave up 2 bases; unmatched junction bases: 6. CDR3 residues: CASRLDRVNTEAFF. CDR3 DNA sequence: TGTGCCAGCAGACTCGACAGGGTTAACACTGAAGCTTTCTTT.

This clone was detected only a few times. This chain joins TRBV15 and TRBJ2-1, with D possibly matching TRBD2 (7 bases). CDR3 size: 17 residues. The V and J ends lost 0 bases and 8 bases respectively, with 20 bases between them. The germline V gene has CDR1 LNHNV and CDR2 YYDKDF (reference sequence). CDR3 loop: CATSRDYVGGAQDEQFF. The CDR3 DNA sequence: TGTGCCACCAGCAGAGACTATGTAGGGGGGGCCCAGGATGAGCAGTTCTTC.

This chain joins TRBV6-6 and TRBJ1-1; TRBD1 matches 7 bases. The CDR3 runs 14 residues. Germline CDR1 is MNHNY and CDR2 is SVGAGI (reference sequence). V lost 6 bases to trimming and J lost 6 bases; unmatched junction nucleotides: 10. CDR3 amino acids: CASSEGAQGPEAFF. Here the CDR3 DNA reads TGTGCCAGCAGCGAGGGGGCGCAGGGGCCTGAAGCTTTCTTT.

The chain joins TRBV11-2 to TRBJ2-1; maybe TRBD2 (5 bases). The germline V and J ends were trimmed by 1 base and 10 bases, with 14 bases remaining between them. The CDR3 covers 14 residues. Germline CDR1 and CDR2: SGHAT and FQNNGV. CDR3 DNA sequence: TGTGCCAGCAGCTTAGGGCGGGCCTTTGCCGAGCAGTTCTTC. This translates into CASSLGRAFAEQFF.

The chain employs TRBV6-5 and TRBJ1-2; no reliable D call. Germline V gene data show CDR1 as MNHEY and CDR2 as SVGAGI. The CDR3 loop spans 14 amino acids. Deletions cut 6 bases from V and 6 bases from J, with 17 bases between. DNA of the CDR3: TGTGCCAGCAGACACGCCTTATGGGAGAATGGCTACACCTTC. Translation gives CASRHALWENGYTF.

In its sample, this clone was seen a few times. The V call is TRBV9, the J call TRBJ2-7; a possible D gene is TRBD2 (6 bases). The germline gives CDR1 SGDLS, CDR2 YYNGEE. The length of the CDR3 is 18 residues. Trimming removed 0 bases from V and 0 bases from J, with 19 bases in between. CDR3 in DNA: TGTGCCAGCAGCGTAGTAGGGATGGAGCGGGCCTCCTCCTACGAGCAGTACTTC. Amino acids: CASSVVGMERASSYEQYF.

This rearrangement joins TRBV29-1 to TRBJ2-1; TRBD2 aligns across 10 bases. The germline V gene has CDR1 SQVTM and CDR2 ANQGSEA. The CDR3 loop spans 15 amino acids. V lost 3 bases to trimming and J lost 6 bases; unmatched junction nucleotides: 8. This chain's CDR3 is CSVEGAGGPSNEQFF. The DNA of the CDR3 is TGCAGCGTTGAGGGAGCGGGAGGGCCTAGCAATGAGCAGTTCTTC.

This clone has only one observation. This chain uses TRBV29-1 with TRBJ1-6; 8 bases line up with TRBD1. V was pared by 6 bases and J by 9 bases, with 7 bases of the junction left unmatched. This CDR3 is 13 amino acids long. Germline V gene data show CDR1 as SQVTM and CDR2 as ANQGSEA. The CDR3 loop is CSVRQGWGSPLHF. CDR3 sequence (DNA): TGCAGCGTCCGACAGGGGTGGGGTTCACCCCTCCACTTT.

The CDR3 coding sequence is TGTGCCAGCAGTTACCTGGGGAGCTATGGCTACACCTTC. Translated, it gives CASSYLGSYGYTF. V is TRBV6-5 and J is TRBJ1-2; D is ambiguous. Germline CDR1 MNHEY, CDR2 SVGAGI. V dropped 2 bases and J dropped 4 bases, with 8 bases sitting between them. The length of the CDR3 is 13 residues.

This clone has more than one count but fewer than ten. The chain carries TRBV7-9 and TRBJ2-5; 7 nucleotides agree with TRBD1. J lost 5 bases, V lost 5 bases, and 8 bases had no gene match. This CDR3 is built from 14 residues. Germline values: CDR1 SEHNR, CDR2 FQNEAQ (reference sequence). The CDR3 here is CASSVRGRGETQYF. The CDR3 DNA sequence: TGTGCCAGCAGCGTAAGAGGCAGGGGGGAGACCCAGTACTTC. Looking up the rest from reference TRBV7-9 and TRBJ2-5 gives the full variable domain: DTGVSQNPRHKITKRGQNVTFRCDPISEHNRLYWYRQTLGQGPEFLTYFQNEAQLEKSRLLSDRFSAERPKGSFSTLEIQRTEQGDSAMYLCASSVRGRGETQYFGPGTRLLVL.

This clone has more than one count but fewer than ten. V gene TRBV28 combines with J gene TRBJ1-2; 10 positions agree with TRBD1. J gave up 8 bases and V 4 bases, and 10 bases lay outside the gene matches. Germline assignment: CDR1 MDHEN and CDR2 SYDVKM. This CDR3 is 15 amino acids long. The CDR3 here is CASSSPGTGVVGYTF. CDR3 bases: TGTGCCAGCAGTTCTCCCGGGACAGGGGTTGTGGGCTACACCTTC.

The chain is built from TRBV14 and TRBJ1-1; D gene ambiguous. Germline V CDR1 and CDR2: SGHDN, FVKESK. The CDR3 extends over 17 amino acids. V lost 3 bases to trimming and J lost 1 base, with 18 bases between them. CDR3 sequence: CASSHEGKGTWNTEAFF. The CDR3 coding sequence is TGTGCCAGCAGCCATGAGGGAAAGGGTACGTGGAACACTGAAGCTTTCTTT.

Note on this clone: The same CDR3 can be traced to other DNA sequences in this sample. The chain uses TRBV30 and TRBJ1-5; weak D call: TRBD1 (5 bases). Trimming pared 0 bases from V and 7 bases from J, leaving 13 bases between. Germline V gene lookup returns CDR1 GTSNPN and CDR2 SVGIG (reference sequence). This CDR3 has 14 amino acids. Here the CDR3 DNA reads TGTGCCTGGAGTGTACGCGGGGGGTACCAGCCCCAGCATTTT. It specifies CAWSVRGGYQPQHF.